These 8 T cell receptor beta chains were all obtained from the same sample, sequenced in a study of blood T cell repertoires in COVID-19. Clones were sequenced by immunoSEQ multiplex PCR, and TCRdb holds only the in-frame ones, with some missing. The table includes more than 85,000 clones, approximately 80% detected once. Sequenced: peripheral blood. The receptor source for this set is a man aged 60 to 75 with acute or convalescent COVID-19.

The genes are TRBV18 and TRBJ1-4; TRBD1 is a possible D gene (5 bases). Deletions cut 3 bases from V and 0 bases from J, with 5 bases between. The V gene's germline CDR1 is KGHSH and CDR2 LQKENI. The CDR3 consists of 14 residues. The CDR3, as DNA: TGTGCCAGCTCACCGACAGCAACTAATGAAAAACTGTTTTTT. Encoded protein: CASSPTATNEKLFF.

This clone occurred a few times. This chain uses TRBV11-1 with TRBJ1-2; D is possibly TRBD1 (6 bases). The CDR3 runs to 16 residues. Trimming left V 5 bases short and J 8 bases short, with 24 bases between. The germline gives CDR1 SGHAT, CDR2 FQDESV (reference sequence). The CDR3, as DNA: TGTGCCAGCAGCCCTGTGGGGGCAGGCGTAGATCGCGGCTACACCTTC. Amino acids: CASSPVGAGVDRGYTF. Filled out from reference TRBV11-1 and TRBJ1-2, the complete variable domain reads EAEVAQSPRYKITEKSQAVAFWCDPISGHATLYWYRQILGQGPELLVQFQDESVVDDSQLPKDRFSAERLKGVDSTLKIQPAELGDSAMYLCASSPVGAGVDRGYTFGSGTRLTVV.

The chain employs TRBV11-1 and TRBJ2-7; D unclear. Germline V gene data show CDR1 as SGHAT and CDR2 as FQDESV (reference sequence). The CDR3 is 14 residues long. The V gene lost 1 base and the J gene lost 4 bases, with 11 bases spanning the gap. The chain's CDR3 is CASSLDPRFYEQYF. The DNA for the CDR3 is TGTGCCAGCAGCTTAGATCCCCGTTTTTACGAGCAGTACTTC.

The rearrangement links TRBV11-2 to TRBJ2-1; 10 bases align to TRBD2. The CDR3 runs to 13 residues. After removal of 3 bases from V and 9 bases from J, the junction contained 2 bases not matched to a gene. Germline CDR1 and CDR2: SGHAT and FQNNGV. As DNA, the CDR3 is TGTGCCAGCAGCTTTAGCGGGGGGCTTGAGCAGTTCTTC. Translated: CASSFSGGLEQFF.

This rearrangement joins TRBV7-9 to TRBJ1-4, with TRBD1 matching 9 bases. Germline values: CDR1 SEHNR, CDR2 FQNEAQ (reference sequence). The trim removed 5 bases at V and 3 bases at J, leaving 10 bases unmatched. The CDR3 sequence is 17 residues long. CDR3 residues: CASSILGTGPANEKLFF. In DNA, the CDR3 is TGTGCCAGCAGCATCCTGGGGACAGGGCCTGCTAATGAAAAACTGTTTTTT.

The chain uses TRBV7-2 and TRBJ1-2; D uncertain. The ends were cut back, 2 bases at V and 1 base at J, with 5 bases in the middle. The CDR3 has 13 residues. CDR1 and CDR2 (germline): SGHTA, FQGNSA. The CDR3 spells CASSLNFNYGYTF. The CDR3 DNA sequence: TGTGCCAGCAGCTTAAACTTTAACTATGGCTACACCTTC.

The chain links TRBV3-1 (or the pseudogene TRBV3-2) to TRBJ1-2; TRBD1 matches 8 bases. Germline V gene lookup returns CDR1 LGHDT and CDR2 YNNKEL (reference sequence). V was clipped by 3 bases and J by 12 bases; unmatched bases: 9. CDR3 length: 13 amino acids. CDR3 sequence (DNA): TGTGCCAGCAGCCACGCCGGGACAGGAGACGACACCTTC. It translates to CASSHAGTGDDTF.

This rearrangement joins TRBV29-1 to TRBJ1-2; D may be TRBD1 (6 bases). The CDR3 runs 14 residues. The germline V gene encodes CDR1 SQVTM and CDR2 ANQGSEA. The V end lost 8 bases, the J end lost 2 bases, and 18 bases lay between the germline ends. CDR3 sequence: CSSVTGGRNYGYTF. In nucleotides, the CDR3 is TGCAGCTCCGTCACCGGGGGGCGGAACTATGGCTACACCTTC.